This T cell receptor (beta chain) stems from a study of blood T cell repertoires in COVID-19. The overall study: PBMCs, B-cell-depleted T cells, or T cells were the source of the cDNA or gDNA that made up the material.

The method was immunoSEQ multiplex PCR; TCRdb's version includes in-frame clones alone and lacks a portion of them. The repertoire has some 99,000 clones, 75% to 85% of them found once; the top ten carry around 22%. The receptor's source is a man between 70 and 80 years old with acute or convalescent COVID-19. Sequenced material: peripheral blood.

DNA for the CDR3: TGCGCCAGCAGCTCGGGACTAGCGGGAGTGGATGAGCAGTTCTTC. Its protein is CASSSGLAGVDEQFF. V is TRBV5-1 and J is TRBJ2-1; 14 bases are shared with TRBD2. CDR1 is SGHRS and CDR2 is YFSETQ in the germline V gene. Losses at the gene ends were 3 bases for V and 8 bases for J; bases not matched to a gene: 4. CDR3 size: 15 residues.